The present T cell receptor beta chain was sequenced within a study of low-dose radiotherapy and immunotherapy resistance in tumors. Study background: Intravenous cyclophosphamide 200 mg/m2 was given every two weeks, one day before radiation and immunotherapy. Oral administration of aspirin 300 mg daily occurred for four cycles, commencing at cycle 1 day 1.

The CDR3 spans 12 residues. In germline, CDR1 is PRHDT, CDR2 FYEKMQ (reference sequence). Remarks on this clonotype: It is likely a read error: a sequence one base away is far more abundant.

Primers used for first-strand cDNA, a TRAV- and TRBV-specific set, covered both alpha and beta chains. The authors amplified TCRs for 20 to 25 PCR cycles with a constant-region primer and a V-primer adapter. MiXCR was run by TCRdb on the reads, yielding one entry per CDR3 protein. Altogether about 64,000 distinct CDR3 sequences are present, about 26% being singletons, with the ten largest covering 6.6%. Regarding time point: before trial treatment. The sample here was PBMCs, taken before treatment. The receptor was isolated from a male donor with rectosigmoid adenocarcinoma. This chain connects TRBV13 to TRBJ1-4; D gene ambiguous. DNA of the CDR3: TGTGACAGCAGGACGGACGAGGAAAAACTGTTTTTT. Amino acids: CDSRTDEEKLFF.